A selection of T cell receptor beta chains follows, all from one sample in a study of regulatory T cells in long-lasting Graves disease. A single record per CDR3 protein comes from TCRdb applying MiXCR to the multiplex PCR reads. There are around 400,000 distinct CDR3 sequences in the sample; around 20% occur only once, and around 24% lies in the top ten. The sequencing used peripheral blood mononuclear cells (PBMCs), collected when the disease was refractory, from a patient treated with antithyroid drugs. These receptors came from a female donor with Graves disease. CDR3s include the opening cysteine and the closing phenylalanine or tryptophan. D genes are given only for firm matches.

v_call	j_call	d_call	cdr3_aa
TRBV28	TRBJ1-2	-	CASSREAFYGYTF
TRBV12-3/TRBV12-4	TRBJ2-7	-	CASSYGAGEQYF
TRBV9	TRBJ2-5	TRBD2	CASSVAPLAGQETQYF
TRBV12-3/TRBV12-4	TRBJ1-3	-	CASNTRGTGNTIYF
TRBV28	TRBJ2-7	TRBD2	CASSLRTSGSYEQYF
TRBV3-1	TRBJ1-1	-	CASSQGWANTEAFF
TRBV2	TRBJ2-5	-	CASRFILQETQYF
TRBV7-9	TRBJ2-7	-	CASSLSATELEQYF
TRBV6-2/TRBV6-3	TRBJ2-1	-	CASSEEPGVSYNEQFF
TRBV20-1	TRBJ1-2	-	CSVPNRVENYGYTF
TRBV20-1	TRBJ2-3	-	CSATLATTTDTQYF
TRBV28	TRBJ2-7	TRBD1	CASSRPGQDYEQYF
TRBV5-1	TRBJ2-5	-	CASSLRFQETQYF
TRBV6-1	TRBJ2-5	-	CASRARGQVKETQYF
TRBV28	TRBJ2-7	TRBD1	CASSTGTGGYEQYF
TRBV28	TRBJ1-2	-	CASSRGGGYGYTF
TRBV30	TRBJ2-2	-	CAWSARKNTGELFF
TRBV28	TRBJ2-7	TRBD2	CASNLAGGGYEQYF
TRBV29-1	TRBJ2-2	TRBD2	CSVRLAGVGELFF
TRBV6-2/TRBV6-3	TRBJ2-7	-	CASSYVTPTYEQYF
TRBV28	TRBJ2-7	-	CASSKETYEQYF
TRBV7-2	TRBJ1-5	-	CASSLGDNQPQHF
TRBV6-1	TRBJ2-7	TRBD2	CASSTRTSGNEQYF
TRBV6-1	TRBJ2-7	TRBD2	CASGARLAGVYEQYF
TRBV7-2	TRBJ1-1	-	CASSSGTLNTEAFF
TRBV6-1	TRBJ2-7	-	CASRRQTGAYEQYF
TRBV6-1	TRBJ2-7	-	CASKSAYEQYF
TRBV30	TRBJ1-2	-	CAWSLGGLTYGYTF
TRBV30	TRBJ1-1	-	CAWSFRGPYLTEAFF
TRBV9	TRBJ1-1	-	CASSVDGQRNTEAFF
TRBV10-3	TRBJ2-7	TRBD2	CAISESLAGVHEQYF
TRBV7-9	TRBJ2-3	-	CASSGEGSPDTQYF
TRBV9	TRBJ2-7	-	CASSSGGSSSYEQYF
TRBV19	TRBJ1-5	-	CASSRPRGTDSNQPQHF
TRBV27	TRBJ2-4	TRBD2	CASSVRRGLDSIQYF
TRBV20-1	TRBJ1-2	-	CSARVGTGYTF
TRBV5-4	TRBJ1-2	-	CASSLSERGRYYGYTF
TRBV20-1	TRBJ2-5	TRBD2	CSASASGSQFETQYF
TRBV11-1	TRBJ2-2	-	CASSYGTFLAGELFF
TRBV15	TRBJ2-4	TRBD2	CATPTREGVF
TRBV9	TRBJ2-5	-	CASSVSTEEETQYF
TRBV20-1	TRBJ2-7	-	CSARDSVEQYF
TRBV20-1	TRBJ1-3	TRBD1	CSARDQGAGGNTIYF
TRBV5-1	TRBJ2-5	TRBD2	CASSSGTSGRGETQYF
TRBV30	TRBJ1-4	TRBD1	CAWSPRGLGEKLFF
TRBV28	TRBJ2-5	-	CASSHRILSKETQYF
TRBV7-2	TRBJ2-2	TRBD2	CASSWGLAGDELFF
TRBV12-5	TRBJ1-1	-	CASAKGPTEAFF
TRBV5-5	TRBJ2-5	TRBD2	CASTFISGGETQYF
TRBV20-1	TRBJ2-5	-	CSAANSETPGETQYF
TRBV28	TRBJ1-5	-	CASSTGGTNQPQHF
TRBV6-9	TRBJ2-7	-	CASSYIAQTYEQYF
TRBV3-1	TRBJ2-3	-	CASSQGRTPRTDTQYF
TRBV11-2	TRBJ2-5	-	CASSPRLWTDQETQYF